A single sample is the source of the 23 T cell receptor beta chains below, sequenced in a study of blood T cell repertoires in COVID-19. Sequencing was performed with immunoSEQ multiplex PCR; in TCRdb, only in-frame clones are kept and a portion is missing. The top ten hold 8.8% of the sample, which has 130,000 to 150,000 clones, roughly 80% seen once. Sequencing input: peripheral blood. These receptor sequences come from a woman of 80 years or more in a cohort sampled during active or convalescent COVID-19.

The chain is built from TRBV18 and TRBJ2-7; tentatively, D is TRBD1 (6 bases). Germline assignment: CDR1 KGHSH and CDR2 LQKENI. CDR3 length: 16 residues. Trimming removed 7 bases from V and 3 bases from J, with 22 bases in between. The CDR3 loop reads CASFHRDKDSFYEQYV. The CDR3 nucleotides read TGTGCCAGCTTCCACCGGGACAAGGACAGCTTCTACGAGCAGTACGTC.

The sample holds one count of this clone. The chain combines TRBV12-3 or TRBV12-4 with TRBJ1-1, with D possibly being TRBD1 (6 bases). There are 13 residues in the CDR3. Trimming shortened V by 6 bases and J by 5 bases, and 13 bases separated the two germline ends. The CDR3 sequence is CASRKQGYTEAFF. The CDR3 nucleotides read TGTGCCAGCAGAAAACAGGGCTATACTGAAGCTTTCTTT.

The chain carries TRBV11-3 and TRBJ1-1; 10 bases fit TRBD1. The germline gives CDR1 SGHNT, CDR2 YENEEA. J lost 1 base, V lost 8 bases, and 4 bases had no gene match. There are 14 residues in the CDR3. The DNA of the CDR3 is TGTGCCAGCGACAGGGGGCGCCGGAACACTGAAGCTTTCTTT. It translates to CASDRGRRNTEAFF.

This clone appeared a single time. V gene TRBV4-1 combines with J gene TRBJ2-1; 10 positions agree with TRBD2. The CDR3 has 19 amino acids. Germline V gene data show CDR1 as MGHRA and CDR2 as YSYEKL. Losses at the gene ends were 0 bases for V and 4 bases for J; bases not matched to a gene: 12. Written as DNA, the CDR3 is TGCGCCAGCAGCCAAGAAGGGTTAGGGCTAGCGGGGGTTTACAATGAGCAGTTCTTC. This codes for CASSQEGLGLAGVYNEQFF.

As regards this clone: One end of the junction varies from germline; a read error may be responsible. The CDR3 spells CASREETGGFTIYF. In nucleotides, the CDR3 is TGTGCCAGCAGAGAAGAGACAGGGGGCTTCACCATATATTTT. The gene calls are TRBV6-1 and TRBJ1-3, with TRBD1 identical over 10 bases. The CDR3 contains 14 residues. Germline CDR1 and CDR2: MNHNS and SASEGT.

The genes are TRBV4-2 and TRBJ1-1; maybe TRBD1 (5 bases). The CDR3 is 15 amino acids. Between the trimmed V and J ends, which lost 4 bases and 8 bases, there was a span of 20 bases. CDR1 LGHNA and CDR2 YNFKEQ come from the germline V gene. CDR3 residues: CASSPTVGLSLEAFF. CDR3 nucleotides: TGTGCCAGCAGCCCGACAGTTGGGTTGTCTCTCGAAGCTTTCTTT.

This chain connects TRBV7-8 to TRBJ1-4; TRBD1 matches at 11 bases. CDR3 length: 16 residues. J gave up 8 bases and V 2 bases, and 7 bases lay outside the gene matches. Germline V lookup: CDR1 SGHVS, CDR2 FQNEAQ. The CDR3 DNA follows: TGTGCCAGCAGCTTACGGGACAGGGGGATAGGGGAAAAACTGTTTTTT. This gives the protein CASSLRDRGIGEKLFF.

For this clone: The same CDR3 also results from other DNA sequences found in this sample. This chain connects TRBV11-3 to TRBJ2-2, with D unclear. Germline V gene lookup returns CDR1 SGHNT and CDR2 YENEEA. V was cut by 5 bases and J by 1 base, with 2 bases left in between. This CDR3 is built from 12 residues. The CDR3 DNA reads as TGTGCCAGCAGCCAGAACACCGGGGAGCTGTTTTTT. The encoded protein is CASSQNTGELFF. Full variable domain (missing parts from reference TRBV11-3 and TRBJ2-2): EAGVVQSPRYKIIEKKQPVAFWCNPISGHNTLYWYLQNLGQGPELLIRYENEEAVDDSQLPKDRFSAERLKGVDSTLKIQPAELGDSAVYLCASSQNTGELFFGEGSRLTVL.

This clone was recorded only once. The chain has TRBV27 and TRBJ2-7; 9 bases are shared with TRBD1. With 5 bases clipped from V and 0 bases from J, the junction kept 2 bases outside the gene matches. From germline, CDR1 is MNHEY and CDR2 SMNVEV (reference sequence). The CDR3 covers 14 residues. The CDR3 region has the DNA TGTGCCAGCAGTCGGACAGGGGCCTCCTACGAGCAGTACTTC. Translated, it gives CASSRTGASYEQYF.

This chain joins TRBV5-1 and TRBJ2-7, with 7 bases identical to TRBD1. Germline-derived CDR1 and CDR2 are SGHRS and YFSETQ. The CDR3 extends over 15 amino acids. V lost 4 bases, J lost 4 bases, and 11 bases stayed unmatched. This CDR3 reads CASSPNPGQKYEQYV. The CDR3 DNA is TGCGCCAGCAGCCCCAACCCGGGACAGAAATACGAGCAGTACGTC.

The chain uses TRBV5-1 and TRBJ2-3; the match to TRBD2 covers 14 bases. Losses at the gene ends were 4 bases for V and 6 bases for J; bases not matched to a gene: 4. This CDR3 contains 15 residues. The V gene's germline CDR1 is SGHRS and CDR2 YFSETQ. CDR3 sequence (DNA): TGCGCCAGCAGCAAGGGGACTAGCGGGGGTGATACGCAGTATTTT. This gives the protein CASSKGTSGGDTQYF.

This clone was counted a few times. The chain recombines TRBV18 with TRBJ1-4, with TRBD1 matching 7 bases. V was pared by 3 bases and J by 8 bases, with 6 bases of the junction left unmatched. Germline CDR1 reads KGHSH; CDR2 reads LQKENI. The CDR3 has 14 residues. The CDR3 loop reads CASSPTGQGEKLFF. DNA of the CDR3: TGTGCCAGCTCACCGACAGGGCAAGGCGAAAAACTGTTTTTT.

The chain has TRBV3-1 (or the pseudogene TRBV3-2) and TRBJ2-1; TRBD1 matches 11 bases. V lost 4 bases to trimming and J lost 5 bases; unmatched junction nucleotides: 10. Germline lookup yields CDR1 LGHDT and CDR2 YNNKEL (reference sequence). The CDR3 runs 17 residues. In DNA, the CDR3 is TGTGCCAGCAGCCCGAGCGTGGGACAGGGGGTCCACAATGAGCAGTTCTTC. This encodes CASSPSVGQGVHNEQFF.

The rearrangement joins TRBV6-5 to TRBJ2-6; the D gene is possibly TRBD2 (6 bases). V was shortened by 6 bases and J by 4 bases, with 10 bases between the two germline ends. The V gene's germline CDR1 is MNHEY and CDR2 SVGAGI. There are 14 residues in the CDR3. CDR3: CASRRGSGANVLTF. The CDR3, as DNA: TGTGCCAGCAGGCGGGGATCCGGGGCCAACGTCCTGACTTTC.

In DNA form, the CDR3 reads TGTGCCAGCAGCCCTACAGGGGGGGACCAGCCCCAGCATTTT. It specifies CASSPTGGDQPQHF. The chain is built from TRBV7-2 and TRBJ1-5; 8 bases map to TRBD1. From germline, CDR1 is SGHTA and CDR2 FQGNSA. J was trimmed by 7 bases and V by 5 bases; bases with no gene match: 7. The CDR3 has 14 amino acids.

The rearrangement uses TRBV12-3 or TRBV12-4 and TRBJ2-3; D is unclear. Trimming removed 7 bases at V and 11 bases at J, with 16 bases between. The CDR3 spans 12 residues. CDR3 protein: CASTLVLSKQYF. In DNA form, the CDR3 reads TGTGCCAGCACCCTTGTCCTCAGTAAGCAGTATTTT.

The V and J genes are TRBV2 and TRBJ2-5; 9 bases are shared with TRBD2. The CDR3 contains 14 residues. CDR1 and CDR2 (germline): SNHLY, FYNNEI. Trimming at V came to 4 bases and at J to 5 bases, leaving 5 bases not matched to a gene. CDR3 nucleotide sequence: TGTGCCAGCAGTGGACTAGCGGCCGGTGAGACCCAGTACTTC. Translated: CASSGLAAGETQYF.

The chain links TRBV18 to TRBJ2-2; a weak D match, TRBD2 (6 bases). Between the trimmed V and J ends, which lost 3 bases and 1 base, there was a span of 9 bases. The germline gives CDR1 KGHSH, CDR2 LQKENI. This CDR3 has 15 amino acids. CDR3 sequence: CASSPYGGNTGELFF. CDR3 DNA: TGTGCCAGCTCACCCTACGGGGGGAACACCGGGGAGCTGTTTTTT.

V gene TRBV14 combines with J gene TRBJ1-2; unclear D gene. The CDR3 is 15 amino acids. V was cut by 4 bases and J by 0 bases, with 12 bases left in between. Germline CDR1 reads SGHDN; CDR2 reads FVKESK. DNA of the CDR3: TGTGCCAGCAGCCGGGTGCCGGGAGCTAACTATGGCTACACCTTC. It translates to CASSRVPGANYGYTF.

The rearrangement joins TRBV12-3 or TRBV12-4 to TRBJ2-1; no definite D call. The CDR3 covers 11 residues. Trimming pared 5 bases from V and 4 bases from J, leaving 3 bases between. The CDR3 loop is CASSQYNEQFF. The CDR3 region has the DNA TGTGCCAGCAGTCAGTACAATGAGCAGTTCTTC.

The genes are TRBV5-1 and TRBJ2-3; 8 nucleotides match TRBD2. Germline V CDR1 and CDR2: SGHRS, YFSETQ. CDR3 length equals 15 residues. J lost 0 bases, V lost 3 bases, and 3 bases had no gene match. The CDR3 sequence is CASSYIAGSTDTQYF. The CDR3 coding sequence is TGCGCCAGCAGCTACATAGCGGGAAGCACAGATACGCAGTATTTT. The complete variable domain, with remaining parts taken from reference TRBV5-1 and TRBJ2-3, reads KAGVTQTPRYLIKTRGQQVTLSCSPISGHRSVSWYQQTPGQGLQFLFEYFSETQRNKGNFPGRFSGRQFSNSRSEMNVSTLELGDSALYLCASSYIAGSTDTQYFGPGTRLTVL.

The V gene is TRBV30, the J gene TRBJ2-1; D may be TRBD2 (6 bases). Trimming removed 4 bases from V and 8 bases from J, with 15 bases in between. Germline V CDR1 and CDR2: GTSNPN, SVGIG (reference sequence). This CDR3 is 13 amino acids long. CDR3 in DNA: TGTGCCTGGACCCTTGGGACTGGGGATGAGCAGTTCTTC. This codes for CAWTLGTGDEQFF.

Regarding this clone: The junction departs from the called germline gene at one end, perhaps through a read error. The chain carries TRBV14 and TRBJ2-2; possibly TRBD2 for D (5 bases). CDR1 and CDR2 from the germline V gene are SGHDN and FVKESK. The CDR3 is made up of 18 amino acids. CDR3 nucleotides: TGTGCCAGCAGCCAAGTGAAGAGGAGGCTGGTGAACGCCGGGGAGCTGTTTTTT. Its translation: CASSQVKRRLVNAGELFF. The variable domain in full, completed from reference TRBV14 and TRBJ2-2, reads EAGVTQFPSHSVIEKGQTVTLRCDPISGHDNLYWYRRVMGKEIKFLLHFVKESKQDESGMPNNRFLAERTGGTYSTLKVQPAELEDSGVYFCASSQVKRRLVNAGELFFGEGSRLTVL.